What follows are 24 T cell receptor beta chains derived from one specimen sequenced in a study of T cells after yellow fever vaccination. TCRdb redid the calling of the 5' RACE reads with MiXCR, one entry per CDR3 protein. In the table there are around 60,000 distinct CDR3 sequences, approximately 6% of which are singletons. Sequenced material: PBMCs, either bulk or a sorted T-cell subset (CD4+, CD8+, memory, or dextramer-sorted; not recorded which), taken on the day of the yellow fever booster vaccination. These receptors all stem from a young man who received the YFV17D yellow fever vaccine.

This clonotype was seen repeatedly, ten times or more. The chain combines TRBV5-4 with TRBJ2-5, with 7 bases that match TRBD1. V was clipped by 0 bases and J by 0 bases; unmatched bases: 5. Germline CDR1 and CDR2: SGHNT and YYREEE (reference sequence). CDR3 length: 16 amino acids. This chain's CDR3 is CASSLDRGRNQETQYF. Here the CDR3 DNA reads TGTGCCAGCAGCTTGGATAGGGGGCGCAACCAAGAGACCCAGTACTTC.

There are a few counts of this clonotype. V usage is TRBV18 and J usage is TRBJ1-1; 8 bases match TRBD1. The CDR3 runs to 15 residues. Trimming removed 4 bases from V and 2 bases from J; junction bases left unmatched: 6. The germline V gene encodes CDR1 KGHSH and CDR2 LQKENI. CDR3 region: CASSLLTGDNTEAFF. As DNA, the CDR3 is TGTGCCAGCTCACTCCTGACAGGGGATAACACTGAAGCTTTCTTT. Using reference TRBV18 and TRBJ1-1 for the parts outside the CDR3, the full variable domain is NAGVMQNPRHLVRRRGQEARLRCSPMKGHSHVYWYRQLPEEGLKFMVYLQKENIIDESGMPKERFSAEFPKEGPSILRIQQVVRGDSAAYFCASSLLTGDNTEAFFGQGTRLTVV.

The J gene is TRBJ1-5, the V gene TRBV27; D not resolved. This CDR3 is built from 11 residues. V shed 8 bases and J shed 11 bases, with 13 bases lying between them. CDR1 MNHEY and CDR2 SMNVEV come from the germline V gene (reference sequence). This CDR3 is CASGTVWTQHF. CDR3 nucleotide sequence: TGTGCCAGCGGAACAGTGTGGACCCAGCATTTT.

This clonotype occurred many times. The chain has TRBV4-1 and TRBJ1-5; D not resolved. This CDR3 spans 16 amino acids. Germline V CDR1 and CDR2: MGHRA, YSYEKL. V gave up 1 base and J gave up 3 bases, with 13 bases separating them. The CDR3 bases are TGCGCCAGCAGCCAAGGCGCGCGCGCCCCCAATCAGCCCCAGCATTTT. It yields the protein CASSQGARAPNQPQHF.

J is TRBJ2-3 and V is TRBV4-3; a possible D gene is TRBD1 (6 bases). Germline CDR1 LGHNA, CDR2 YSLEER. Trimming shortened V by 0 bases and J by 0 bases, and 13 bases separated the two germline ends. CDR3 length: 17 amino acids. CDR3 sequence reads: CASSQDSTGSSTDTQYF. In DNA, the CDR3 is TGCGCCAGCAGCCAAGATAGCACAGGGTCGAGCACAGATACGCAGTATTTT.

The rearrangement links TRBV5-1 to TRBJ1-2; D unclear. V was clipped by 7 bases and J by 7 bases, with 20 bases between them. This CDR3 is 14 amino acids long. Looked up from germline, CDR1 is SGHRS and CDR2 is YFSETQ. The CDR3 DNA is TGCGCCAGCCGTATTCCCGGGGTGGATAGTGGCTACACCTTC. Amino acid sequence: CASRIPGVDSGYTF.

This clonotype was observed at least ten times. The V call is TRBV7-9, the J call TRBJ2-1, with 7 bases fitting TRBD2. Germline CDR1 reads SEHNR; CDR2 reads FQNEAQ (reference sequence). Germline trimming cut 6 bases from V and 8 bases from J; bases unmatched to any gene: 7. The CDR3 has 13 residues. CDR3 nucleotide sequence: TGTGCCAGCAGAGGACTAGTCGCCGATGAGCAGTTCTTC. Its translation is CASRGLVADEQFF.

V gene TRBV5-6 combines with J gene TRBJ2-2; 11 positions match TRBD1. CDR1 and CDR2 (germline): SGHDT, YYEEEE. V was pared by 4 bases and J by 4 bases, with 3 bases of the junction left unmatched. This CDR3 has 15 amino acids. The CDR3 DNA reads TGTGCCAGCAGCGAAGGGACAGGGGGCACCGGGGAGCTGTTTTTT. It encodes CASSEGTGGTGELFF.

This clonotype was counted a few times. The V call is TRBV7-8, the J call TRBJ2-7, with D possibly being TRBD2 (6 bases). Germline values: CDR1 SGHVS, CDR2 FQNEAQ. V was cut by 4 bases and J by 2 bases, with 18 bases left in between. The CDR3 has 16 residues. The CDR3: CASSSSSKRVPYEQYF. The CDR3 bases are TGTGCCAGCAGCTCCTCAAGTAAGCGGGTCCCCTACGAGCAGTACTTC.

This clonotype was detected a few times. The gene calls are TRBV27 and TRBJ2-7; D is possibly TRBD1 (6 bases). There are 14 residues in the CDR3. Per the germline V gene, CDR1 is MNHEY and CDR2 is SMNVEV (reference sequence). Trimming left V 3 bases short and J 7 bases short, with 16 bases between. The CDR3 nucleotides are TGTGCCAGCAGTTTGGGTCCCGAGGGGGTAGAGCAGTACTTC. Its translation is CASSLGPEGVEQYF.

The V call is TRBV6-5, the J call TRBJ1-1; weak D call: TRBD1 (5 bases). The ends were cut back, 2 bases at V and 4 bases at J, with 11 bases in the middle. This CDR3 region has 14 residues. The germline V gene has CDR1 MNHEY and CDR2 SVGAGI. The CDR3: CASSYGQSGTEAFF. CDR3 nucleotides: TGTGCCAGCAGTTACGGACAAAGCGGCACTGAAGCTTTCTTT.

This clonotype was recorded many times. The gene calls are TRBV18 and TRBJ2-7; 7 nucleotides align to TRBD1. Germline trimming cut 3 bases from V and 5 bases from J; bases unmatched to any gene: 1. This CDR3 region has 12 residues. The germline V gene encodes CDR1 KGHSH and CDR2 LQKENI. The CDR3 loop reads CASSPDRNEQYV. The CDR3 nucleotides are TGTGCCAGCTCACCGGACAGGAACGAGCAGTACGTC.

This clonotype was counted ten times or more. The chain joins TRBV4-1 to TRBJ1-1; D gene ambiguous. CDR3 length: 15 amino acids. V gave up 1 base and J gave up 0 bases, with 9 bases separating them. Germline CDR1 and CDR2: MGHRA and YSYEKL. Here the CDR3 reads CASSQVGQLNTEAFF. The DNA of the CDR3 is TGCGCCAGCAGCCAAGTCGGTCAGCTGAACACTGAAGCTTTCTTT.

The sample holds many counts of this clonotype. At one boundary the junction diverges from the germline segment, which might be a read error. This sequence joins TRBV5-1 and TRBJ2-1; the D is unclear. This CDR3 spans 16 amino acids. Germline CDR1 reads SGHRS; CDR2 reads YFSETQ. DNA of the CDR3: TGCGCCAGCAGCTTGGTAGGCAGAGCCTCCCACAATGAGCAGTTCTTC. As protein: CASSLVGRASHNEQFF.

At least ten counts were recorded for this clonotype. V and J are TRBV5-1 and TRBJ2-5, with TRBD2 matching over 11 bases. After removal of 0 bases from V and 4 bases from J, the junction contained 8 bases not matched to a gene. The length of the CDR3 is 17 residues. Looked up from germline, CDR1 is SGHRS and CDR2 is YFSETQ. The CDR3 coding sequence is TGCGCCAGCAGCTTGGAACTAGCGGGGGCTCCGAGAGAGACCCAGTACTTC. As protein: CASSLELAGAPRETQYF.

The chain uses TRBV30 and TRBJ2-1; TRBD1 is a possible D gene (5 bases). CDR3 length equals 15 residues. CDR1 GTSNPN and CDR2 SVGIG come from the germline V gene (reference sequence). The V end was cut by 3 bases, the J end by 4 bases, with 16 bases between. The CDR3, as DNA: TGTGCCTGGAGCATAATTTGGGGCGGTTACAATGAGCAGTTCTTC. Protein: CAWSIIWGGYNEQFF. Full variable domain (rest looked up from reference TRBV30 and TRBJ2-1): SQTIHQWPATLVQPVGSPLSLECTVEGTSNPNLYWYRQAAGRGLQLLFYSVGIGQISSEVPQNLSASRPQDRQFILSSKKLLLSDSGFYLCAWSIIWGGYNEQFFGPGTRLTVL.

The chain joins TRBV4-3 to TRBJ2-5, with 7 bases matching TRBD2. V gave up 0 bases and J gave up 0 bases; unmatched junction bases: 4. CDR1 and CDR2 (germline): LGHNA, YSLEER. The CDR3 runs to 16 residues. The CDR3 is CASSQDGGGNQETQYF. CDR3 coding DNA: TGCGCCAGCAGCCAAGATGGCGGGGGTAACCAAGAGACCCAGTACTTC.

There are a few counts of this clonotype. The genes are TRBV7-2 and TRBJ2-7; the D gene could be TRBD1 or TRBD2 (6 bases each). V gave up 2 bases and J gave up 0 bases, with 14 bases separating them. The CDR3 totals 16 residues. Per the germline V gene, CDR1 is SGHTA and CDR2 is FQGNSA. The CDR3 here is CASSLMGGLLSYEQYF. CDR3 sequence (DNA): TGTGCCAGCAGCTTAATGGGGGGCCTACTCTCCTACGAGCAGTACTTC. Together with reference TRBV7-2 and TRBJ2-7, the CDR3 gives the full variable domain: GAGVSQSPSNKVTEKGKDVELRCDPISGHTALYWYRQSLGQGLEFLIYFQGNSAPDKSGLPSDRFSAERTGGSVSTLTIQRTQQEDSAVYLCASSLMGGLLSYEQYFGPGTRLTVT.

J is TRBJ2-1 and V is TRBV9; TRBD1 agrees at 9 bases. Germline trimming cut 0 bases from V and 9 bases from J; bases unmatched to any gene: 13. Germline V lookup: CDR1 SGDLS, CDR2 YYNGEE. This CDR3 comprises 17 residues. CDR3 protein: CASSVAGGTGLLVEQFF. The CDR3 DNA sequence: TGTGCCAGCAGCGTAGCCGGGGGGACAGGGCTTTTAGTTGAGCAGTTCTTC. Supplemented by reference TRBV9 and TRBJ2-1, the full variable domain reads DSGVTQTPKHLITATGQRVTLRCSPRSGDLSVYWYQQSLDQGLQFLIQYYNGEERAKGNILERFSAQQFPDLHSELNLSSLELGDSALYFCASSVAGGTGLLVEQFFGPGTRLTVL.

This clonotype was found many times. This chain joins TRBV5-1 and TRBJ1-2; TRBD1 matches 8 bases. Germline V gene sequence: CDR1 SGHRS, CDR2 YFSETQ. Trimming took 0 bases from V and 2 from J; bases not matched to a gene: 3. This CDR3 has 15 residues. CDR3 in DNA: TGCGCCAGCAGCTTGGTTGACAGGGGCAACTATGGCTACACCTTC. Residues: CASSLVDRGNYGYTF.

This clonotype was seen ten or more times. The rearrangement uses TRBV12-3 or TRBV12-4 and TRBJ2-5; the D call may be TRBD1 or TRBD2 (5 bases each). V was clipped by 2 bases and J by 6 bases, with 10 bases between them. This CDR3 is 13 amino acids long. Written as DNA, the CDR3 is TGTGCCAGCAGTTTAAGAAGGGACCAGACCCAGTACTTC. Residues: CASSLRRDQTQYF.

In this sample, this clonotype turned up once. Since a much larger clone is just one base distant, this may be a read error. The chain couples TRBV5-1 to TRBJ2-1; 8 positions match TRBD2. The V and J ends lost 0 bases and 7 bases, in that order; junction bases with no gene match: 12. The germline V gene encodes CDR1 SGHRS and CDR2 YFSETQ. This CDR3 comprises 17 residues. The CDR3 nucleotides read TGCGCCAGCAGCTTGGAGACTAGCGAAATCTTAGGGAATGAGCAGTTCTTC. As protein: CASSLETSEILGNEQFF. The entire variable domain, with the rest obtained from reference TRBV5-1 and TRBJ2-1, is as follows: KAGVTQTPRYLIKTRGQQVTLSCSPISGHRSVSWYQQTPGQGLQFLFEYFSETQRNKGNFPGRFSGRQFSNSRSEMNVSTLELGDSALYLCASSLETSEILGNEQFFGPGTRLTVL.

This clonotype showed up many times. The chain employs TRBV7-6 and TRBJ2-3; 7 bases agree with TRBD2. CDR3 length equals 13 residues. V trimming: 4 bases; J trimming: 3 bases; junction bases outside the gene matches: 1. From germline, CDR1 is SGHVS and CDR2 FNYEAQ. CDR3 bases: TGTGCCAGCAGCTACGGGGGGACAGATACGCAGTATTTT. It is translated as CASSYGGTDTQYF.

The chain has TRBV5-1 and TRBJ1-1, with 9 bases matching TRBD1. Germline CDR1 is SGHRS and CDR2 is YFSETQ. Germline trimming cut 3 bases from V and 4 bases from J; bases unmatched to any gene: 1. The CDR3 runs 13 residues. The CDR3 is CASSSDRGTEAFF. DNA for the CDR3: TGCGCCAGCAGCTCGGACAGGGGCACTGAAGCTTTCTTT.